Presented here are 32 T cell receptor beta chains from one specimen sequenced in a study of T-cell reconstitution after alpha-beta-depleted transplantation in children. Unique molecular identifiers were built into the TCRbeta library. TCRdb used MiXCR to reprocess the PCR reads, holding one entry per CDR3 protein. The sample records under 300,000 distinct CDR3 sequences, approximately 9.7% being singletons. This sample comprised PBMCs from the stem cell graft donor, obtained from the stem cell graft. The receptors were sampled from a human donor who donated a stem cell graft to a child with SCID.

The count of this clonotype is one. The chain links TRBV2 to TRBJ2-7, with 7 bases aligning to TRBD2. Germline V CDR1 and CDR2: SNHLY, FYNNEI. V lost 11 bases and J lost 2; bases outside the gene matches: 9. CDR3 length equals 13 residues. The CDR3 region is CAFSGGPTYEQYF. Written as DNA, the CDR3 is TGTGCCTTCTCGGGGGGACCCACCTACGAGCAGTACTTC. The full variable domain, rest sourced from reference TRBV2 and TRBJ2-7, is EPEVTQTPSHQVTQMGQEVILRCVPISNHLYFYWYRQILGQKVEFLVSFYNNEISEKSEIFDDQFSVERPDGSNFTLKIRSTKLEDSAMYFCAFSGGPTYEQYFGPGTRLTVT.

Comment on this clonotype: The junction and the germline gene differ at one end; a read error may be behind it. The rearrangement uses TRBV5-1 and TRBJ2-1; no clear D gene. The CDR3 spans 13 residues. CDR1 SGHRS and CDR2 YFSETQ come from the germline V gene. The CDR3 loop is CANSWRHFNEQFF. The CDR3 DNA reads as TGCGCCAACAGCTGGCGACACTTCAATGAGCAGTTCTTC.

This clonotype was observed many times. The rearrangement links TRBV5-1 to TRBJ2-3; a possible D gene is TRBD2 (6 bases). V was pared by 4 bases and J by 13 bases, with 16 bases between. The CDR3 runs to 12 residues. Germline V CDR1 and CDR2: SGHRS, YFSETQ. CDR3 DNA sequence: TGCGCCAGCAGCCCAAGCGGGTGCTATGAGTATTTT. Its protein product is CASSPSGCYEYF. The entire variable domain, with the rest obtained from reference TRBV5-1 and TRBJ2-3, is as follows: KAGVTQTPRYLIKTRGQQVTLSCSPISGHRSVSWYQQTPGQGLQFLFEYFSETQRNKGNFPGRFSGRQFSNSRSEMNVSTLELGDSALYLCASSPSGCYEYFGPGTRLTVL.

There are many counts of this clonotype. This rearrangement joins TRBV12-3 or TRBV12-4 to TRBJ2-1; D is ambiguous. Trimming took 10 bases from V and 10 from J, leaving 11 bases between them. This CDR3 comprises 10 residues. The CDR3 region is CAIGSGEQFF. CDR3 sequence (DNA): TGTGCCATCGGATCAGGAGAGCAGTTCTTC.

V gene TRBV6-5 combines with J gene TRBJ1-2; the D gene is possibly TRBD1 (5 bases). Looked up from germline, CDR1 is MNHEY and CDR2 is SVGAGI. Trimming removed 5 bases at V and 4 bases at J, with 8 bases between. CDR3 length equals 12 residues. The chain's CDR3 is CASSQDTYGYTF. The CDR3 bases are TGTGCCAGCAGTCAGGACACCTATGGCTACACCTTC.

This clonotype was counted at least ten times. V is TRBV5-1 and J is TRBJ1-2, with D unresolved. Germline V gene lookup returns CDR1 SGHRS and CDR2 YFSETQ. Trimming took 0 bases from V and 3 from J, leaving 12 bases between them. The CDR3 spans 15 residues. The CDR3 sequence: CASSLVAEPHYGYTF. The CDR3 coding sequence is TGCGCCAGCAGCTTGGTCGCAGAGCCTCACTATGGCTACACCTTC.

The table lists this clonotype with many counts. The chain combines TRBV27 with TRBJ2-1; 8 nucleotides align to TRBD2. CDR3 length: 15 amino acids. J was trimmed by 9 bases and V by 5 bases; bases with no gene match: 12. Germline V gives CDR1 MNHEY, CDR2 SMNVEV (reference sequence). CDR3 nucleotides: TGTGCCAGCAGTACGGCTACTCGGGGGGGATCTGAGCAGTTCTTC. Encoded protein: CASSTATRGGSEQFF.

This clonotype came up many times. V is TRBV7-9 and J is TRBJ1-5; D possibly corresponds to TRBD1 (6 bases). The germline gives CDR1 SEHNR, CDR2 FQNEAQ (reference sequence). The CDR3 sequence is 15 residues long. Trimming cost V 3 bases and J 4 bases, with 13 bases left between them. This CDR3 reads CASSFSTGRNQPQHF. The CDR3 DNA reads as TGTGCCAGCAGCTTTAGCACAGGGAGGAATCAGCCCCAGCATTTT.

There are many counts of this clonotype. The chain carries TRBV29-1 and TRBJ2-1, with no clear D. CDR1 SQVTM and CDR2 ANQGSEA come from the germline V gene. The ends were cut back, 3 bases at V and 4 bases at J, with 7 bases in the middle. CDR3 length: 12 residues. The CDR3 DNA sequence: TGCAGCGTTGACCCTGGGTACAATGAGCAGTTCTTC. Its protein product is CSVDPGYNEQFF.

This clonotype was detected many times. The chain employs TRBV5-1 and TRBJ1-2; 8 bases agree with TRBD1. Per the germline V gene, CDR1 is SGHRS and CDR2 is YFSETQ. The CDR3 is 15 residues long. V gave up 4 bases and J gave up 6 bases; unmatched junction bases: 11. The CDR3 region has the DNA TGCGCCAGCAGCAGCCGTCACAGGGGGGCGAATGGCTACACCTTC. Its translation: CASSSRHRGANGYTF.

This clonotype appeared many times. This chain joins TRBV24-1 and TRBJ1-5; D remains ambiguous. CDR3 length: 12 residues. Germline V gene data show CDR1 as KGHDR and CDR2 as SFDVKD. Trimming removed 0 bases from V and 15 bases from J, with 11 bases in between. The CDR3 DNA reads TGTGCCACCAGTGATTTGAGGCAGGAGGCGCATTTT. Amino acid sequence: CATSDLRQEAHF.

This clonotype was seen ten or more times. J is TRBJ2-7 and V is TRBV6-5, with D possibly matching TRBD1 (6 bases). CDR1 is MNHEY, CDR2 SVGAGI, per germline. V was cut by 6 bases and J by 6 bases, with 18 bases left in between. This CDR3 has 14 amino acids. CDR3 amino acids: CASRGWGQRSEQYF. In nucleotides, the CDR3 is TGTGCCAGCAGGGGGTGGGGACAACGGAGCGAGCAGTACTTC.

This clonotype has a count of ten or more. The chain's CDR3 is CASSLDPSGELFF. The CDR3 DNA reads as TGCGCCAGCAGCTTGGACCCCTCCGGGGAGCTGTTTTTT. The J gene is TRBJ2-2, the V gene TRBV5-1, with no clear D. The V gene's germline CDR1 is SGHRS and CDR2 YFSETQ. With 0 bases removed from V and 6 bases from J, the gap between germline ends came to 6 bases. The CDR3 spans 13 residues.

There are many counts of this clonotype. The V and J genes are TRBV5-6 and TRBJ2-2; perhaps D is TRBD1 or TRBD2 (5 bases each). Trimming cost V 3 bases and J 3 bases, with 18 bases left between them. The length of the CDR3 is 17 residues. Germline loops: CDR1 SGHDT, CDR2 YYEEEE. The CDR3 region has the DNA TGTGCCAGCAGCTCCGGGGCAGGCCTTCGTGACACCGGGGAGCTGTTTTTT. This gives the protein CASSSGAGLRDTGELFF.

This clonotype was recorded at least ten times. The V and J genes are TRBV3-1 and TRBJ2-1, with TRBD1 matching over 9 bases. The CDR3 spans 15 residues. CDR1 and CDR2 from the germline V gene are LGHDT and YNNKEL (reference sequence). The V gene end was trimmed by 2 bases and the J gene end by 7 bases; junction bases not matched to a gene: 6. CDR3 nucleotide sequence: TGTGCCAGCAGCCAACCGGGACAGGGAAGGAATGAGCAGTTCTTC. Translating it yields CASSQPGQGRNEQFF.

This clonotype was seen repeatedly, ten times or more. The chain carries TRBV7-2 and TRBJ1-1; perhaps TRBD1 as D (6 bases). Germline loops: CDR1 SGHTA, CDR2 FQGNSA. V gave up 4 bases and J gave up 4 bases, with 13 bases separating them. The CDR3 has 14 residues. The CDR3 bases are TGTGCCAGCAGCTCTACAGGGATGGGCACTGAAGCTTTCTTT. Its protein product is CASSSTGMGTEAFF.

This clonotype occurred many times. This chain links TRBV7-9 with TRBJ1-3; tentatively, D is TRBD1 (6 bases). The V and J ends lost 4 bases and 2 bases respectively, with 12 bases between them. Germline V CDR1 and CDR2: SEHNR, FQNEAQ (reference sequence). The CDR3 is made up of 15 amino acids. CDR3 loop: CASSSRGGAGNTIYF. As DNA, the CDR3 is TGTGCCAGCAGCTCCAGAGGGGGGGCTGGAAACACCATATATTTT.

There are many counts of this clonotype. V usage is TRBV29-1 and J usage is TRBJ2-7; 9 bases are shared with TRBD1. The CDR3 extends over 13 amino acids. CDR1 and CDR2 from the germline V gene are SQVTM and ANQGSEA. V lost 4 bases to trimming and J lost 4 bases; unmatched junction nucleotides: 5. The CDR3 region is CSVGDRGSYEQYF. CDR3 sequence (DNA): TGCAGCGTTGGAGACAGGGGGAGTTACGAGCAGTACTTC.

This clonotype was picked up many times. The chain employs TRBV5-5 and TRBJ2-3; no firm D call. CDR1 SGHKS and CDR2 YYEKEE come from the germline V gene (reference sequence). This CDR3 has 12 residues. V lost 4 bases and J 6 bases, leaving 9 bases between the germline ends. In nucleotides, the CDR3 is TGTGCCAGCAGCCCGTACCTGGATACGCAGTATTTT. It is translated as CASSPYLDTQYF. The whole variable domain, remainder taken from reference TRBV5-5 and TRBJ2-3, is DAGVTQSPTHLIKTRGQQVTLRCSPISGHKSVSWYQQVLGQGPQFIFQYYEKEERGRGNFPDRFSARQFPNYSSELNVNALLLGDSALYLCASSPYLDTQYFGPGTRLTVL.

This clonotype was recorded at least ten times. The chain links TRBV12-3 or TRBV12-4 to TRBJ1-2, with D possibly being TRBD1 (5 bases). V lost 0 bases and J lost 11, with 16 bases in between. This CDR3 region has 14 residues. DNA for the CDR3: TGTGCCAGCAGTTTAGCGCGCCATTGGGGGGGGTACACCTTC. It specifies CASSLARHWGGYTF.

This clonotype was seen many times. The V and J genes are TRBV20-1 and TRBJ2-7; 10 nucleotides line up with TRBD2. V trimming: 6 bases; J trimming: 2 bases; junction bases outside the gene matches: 7. CDR3 size: 14 residues. The germline V gene has CDR1 DFQATT and CDR2 SNEGSKA (reference sequence). CDR3 sequence: CSAKRTSGAYEQYF. The DNA for the CDR3 is TGCAGTGCAAAACGCACTAGCGGGGCCTACGAGCAGTACTTC.

This clonotype was seen at least ten times. V and J are TRBV18 and TRBJ1-4; D unclear. CDR3 length: 14 residues. The germline V gene has CDR1 KGHSH and CDR2 LQKENI. The V and J ends lost 8 bases and 2 bases respectively, with 12 bases between them. In DNA form, the CDR3 reads TGTGCCAGCGCGCTGGAGGCCACTAATGAAAAACTGTTTTTT. Amino acid sequence: CASALEATNEKLFF.

This clonotype showed up many times. The chain carries TRBV5-5 and TRBJ1-2; TRBD1 agrees at 8 bases. This CDR3 has 16 amino acids. Trimming removed 4 bases from V and 4 bases from J; junction bases left unmatched: 12. CDR1 SGHKS and CDR2 YYEKEE come from the germline V gene (reference sequence). CDR3 in DNA: TGTGCCAGCAGCCGGGTCGGCACAGGGGGTAGCTATGGCTACACCTTC. Its translation is CASSRVGTGGSYGYTF.

This clonotype was counted at least ten times. The rearrangement links TRBV30 to TRBJ2-7; no clear D. The CDR3 runs 11 residues. Germline V gives CDR1 GTSNPN, CDR2 SVGIG (reference sequence). Between the trimmed V and J ends, which lost 3 bases and 6 bases, there was a span of 9 bases. The CDR3 DNA reads as TGTGCCTGGAGCGCCACTTTCGAGCAGTACTTC. Translating gives CAWSATFEQYF.

This clonotype was found many times. This chain connects TRBV4-3 to TRBJ2-3, with 9 nucleotides matching TRBD2. Germline V lookup: CDR1 LGHNA, CDR2 YSLEER. The CDR3 has 16 residues. V lost 1 base to trimming and J lost 6 bases; unmatched junction nucleotides: 8. The CDR3 sequence is CASSQASGGGADTQYF. CDR3 DNA: TGCGCCAGCAGCCAAGCTTCGGGCGGGGGGGCCGATACGCAGTATTTT.

This clonotype has a count of ten or more. This chain joins TRBV5-1 and TRBJ2-7; 9 positions match TRBD1. CDR1 and CDR2 (germline): SGHRS, YFSETQ. The CDR3 runs to 17 residues. J was trimmed by 0 bases and V by 0 bases; bases with no gene match: 7. CDR3 sequence reads: CASSLAMTGGNSYEQYF. CDR3 in DNA: TGCGCCAGCAGCTTGGCCATGACAGGGGGAAACTCCTACGAGCAGTACTTC.

The chain combines TRBV29-1 with TRBJ2-1, with 7 bases identical to TRBD2. After removal of 6 bases from V and 2 bases from J, the junction contained 1 base not matched to a gene. Germline CDR1 reads SQVTM; CDR2 reads ANQGSEA. The CDR3 runs 12 residues. In nucleotides, the CDR3 is TGCAGCGTCGGGGGGACCTACAATGAGCAGTTCTTC. This codes for CSVGGTYNEQFF.

Of note for this clonotype: A much larger clonotype is one base distant, so this may be a read error. The rearrangement uses TRBV5-5 and TRBJ2-7, with TRBD1 matching over 7 bases. Germline loops: CDR1 SGHKS, CDR2 YYEKEE (reference sequence). The CDR3 length is 15 residues. V trimming: 5 bases; J trimming: 4 bases; junction bases outside the gene matches: 12. In nucleotides, the CDR3 is TGTGCCAGCAGTCCGCTTGGGACAGCAAGTTACGAGCAGTACTTC. Protein sequence: CASSPLGTASYEQYF.

Many counts were recorded for this clonotype. The V gene is TRBV11-1, the J gene TRBJ2-3, with D perhaps TRBD2 (6 bases). The ends were cut back, 1 base at V and 2 bases at J, with 22 bases in the middle. The V gene's germline CDR1 is SGHAT and CDR2 FQDESV (reference sequence). This CDR3 contains 19 residues. CDR3 in DNA: TGTGCCAGCAGCTTAGGGTTCGGCGGAGGCAGGGAGGACACAGATACGCAGTATTTT. Protein product: CASSLGFGGGREDTDTQYF.

The table lists this clonotype with many counts. V gene TRBV7-8 combines with J gene TRBJ1-2; 9 bases agree with TRBD1. The germline V gene has CDR1 SGHVS and CDR2 FQNEAQ. The CDR3 sequence is 13 residues long. The V gene end was trimmed by 5 bases and the J gene end by 8 bases; junction bases not matched to a gene: 6. The CDR3 region has the DNA TGTGCCAGCAGCCCGAGGGACAGGGACGGCTACACCTTC. It codes for CASSPRDRDGYTF.

V is TRBV7-2 and J is TRBJ2-5, with TRBD2 matching over 7 bases. Looked up from germline, CDR1 is SGHTA and CDR2 is FQGNSA. The CDR3 totals 13 residues. Trimming cost V 1 base and J 7 bases; bases outside gene matches: 3. The CDR3 nucleotides read TGTGCCAGCAGCTTAGGAGGGGAGGGGACCCAGTACTTC. Amino acid sequence: CASSLGGEGTQYF.

This clonotype appeared many times. The V gene is TRBV20-1, the J gene TRBJ1-1, with a weak D call TRBD1 (5 bases). The CDR3 is 14 amino acids. The V end was cut by 6 bases, the J end by 2 bases, with 16 bases between. Looked up from germline, CDR1 is DFQATT and CDR2 is SNEGSKA (reference sequence). CDR3 protein: CSACRGSANTEAFF. DNA for the CDR3: TGCAGTGCCTGTAGGGGTAGTGCAAACACTGAAGCTTTCTTT.